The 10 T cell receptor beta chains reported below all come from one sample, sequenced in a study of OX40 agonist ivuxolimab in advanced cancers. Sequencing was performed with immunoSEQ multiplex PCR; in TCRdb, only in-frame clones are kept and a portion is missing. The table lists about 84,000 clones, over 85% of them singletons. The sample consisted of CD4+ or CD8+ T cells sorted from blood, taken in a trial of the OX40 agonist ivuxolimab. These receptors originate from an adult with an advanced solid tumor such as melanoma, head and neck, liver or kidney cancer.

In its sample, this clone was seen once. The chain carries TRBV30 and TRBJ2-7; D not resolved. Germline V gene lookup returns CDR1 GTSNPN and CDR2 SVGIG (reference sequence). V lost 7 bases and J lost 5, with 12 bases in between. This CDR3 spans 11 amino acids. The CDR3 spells CASLLHDEQYF. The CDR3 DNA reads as TGTGCCTCACTTCTACATGACGAGCAGTACTTC.

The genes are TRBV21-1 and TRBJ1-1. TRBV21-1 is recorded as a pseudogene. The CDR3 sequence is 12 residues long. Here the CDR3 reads CASNPPPTGAFF. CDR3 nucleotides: TGTGCCAGCAACCCTCCGCCCACTGGAGCTTTCTTT.

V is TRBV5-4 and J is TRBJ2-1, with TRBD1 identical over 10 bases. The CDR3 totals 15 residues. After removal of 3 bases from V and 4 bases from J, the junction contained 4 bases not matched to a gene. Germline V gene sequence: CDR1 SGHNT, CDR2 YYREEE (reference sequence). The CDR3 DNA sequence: TGTGCCAGCAGCTCACCGGGACAGGGGTACAATGAGCAGTTCTTC. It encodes CASSSPGQGYNEQFF.

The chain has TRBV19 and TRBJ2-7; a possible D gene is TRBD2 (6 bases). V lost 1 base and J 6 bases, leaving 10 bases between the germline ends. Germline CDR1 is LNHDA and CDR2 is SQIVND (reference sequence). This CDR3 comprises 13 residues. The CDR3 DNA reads TGTGCCAGTAGTATAGGCCGGGGGACCGAGCAGTACTTC. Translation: CASSIGRGTEQYF. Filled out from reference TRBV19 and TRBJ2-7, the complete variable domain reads DGGITQSPKYLFRKEGQNVTLSCEQNLNHDAMYWYRQDPGQGLRLIYYSQIVNDFQKGDIAEGYSVSREKKESFPLTVTSAQKNPTAFYLCASSIGRGTEQYFGPGTRLTVT.

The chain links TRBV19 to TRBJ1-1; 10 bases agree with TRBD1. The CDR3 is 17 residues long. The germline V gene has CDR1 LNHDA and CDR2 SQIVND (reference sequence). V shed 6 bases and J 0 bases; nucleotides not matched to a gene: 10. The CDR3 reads CASRKGTGDGMNTEAFF. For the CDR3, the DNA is TGTGCCAGTAGAAAAGGGACAGGGGACGGCATGAACACTGAAGCTTTCTTT.

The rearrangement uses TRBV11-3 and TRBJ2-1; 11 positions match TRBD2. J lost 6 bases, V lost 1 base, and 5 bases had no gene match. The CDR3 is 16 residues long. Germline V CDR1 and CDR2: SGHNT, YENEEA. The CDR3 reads CASSLGGTSGRNEQFF. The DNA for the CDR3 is TGTGCCAGCAGCTTAGGGGGGACTAGCGGCCGCAATGAGCAGTTCTTC. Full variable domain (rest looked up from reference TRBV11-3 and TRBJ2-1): EAGVVQSPRYKIIEKKQPVAFWCNPISGHNTLYWYLQNLGQGPELLIRYENEEAVDDSQLPKDRFSAERLKGVDSTLKIQPAELGDSAVYLCASSLGGTSGRNEQFFGPGTRLTVL.

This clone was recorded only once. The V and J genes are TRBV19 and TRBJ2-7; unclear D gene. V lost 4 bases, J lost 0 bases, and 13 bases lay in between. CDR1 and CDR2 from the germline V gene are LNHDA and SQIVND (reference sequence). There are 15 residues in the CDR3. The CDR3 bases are TGTGCCAGTAGTAGAAGCCCGAGTGCCTCCTACGAGCAGTACTTC. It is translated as CASSRSPSASYEQYF.

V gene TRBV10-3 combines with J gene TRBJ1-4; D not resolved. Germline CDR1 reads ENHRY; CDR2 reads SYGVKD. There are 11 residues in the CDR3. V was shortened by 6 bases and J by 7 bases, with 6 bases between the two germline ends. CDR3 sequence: CAIRGSEKLFF. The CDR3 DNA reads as TGTGCCATCAGGGGATCTGAAAAACTGTTTTTT.

CDR3 nucleotide sequence: TGTGCCAGCAGCTTAGGTCATGAGCAGTTCTTC. It is translated as CASSLGHEQFF. The J gene is TRBJ2-1, the V gene TRBV7-3; no firm D call. The CDR3 totals 11 residues. The V end was cut by 2 bases, the J end by 8 bases, with 4 bases between. CDR1 is SGHTA and CDR2 is FQGTGA in the germline V gene.

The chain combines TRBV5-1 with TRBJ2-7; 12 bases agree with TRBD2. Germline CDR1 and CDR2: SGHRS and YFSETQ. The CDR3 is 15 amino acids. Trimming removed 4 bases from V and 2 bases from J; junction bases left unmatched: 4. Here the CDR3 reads CASSQTSGSTYEQYF. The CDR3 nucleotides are TGCGCCAGCAGCCAGACTAGCGGGAGCACCTACGAGCAGTACTTC.